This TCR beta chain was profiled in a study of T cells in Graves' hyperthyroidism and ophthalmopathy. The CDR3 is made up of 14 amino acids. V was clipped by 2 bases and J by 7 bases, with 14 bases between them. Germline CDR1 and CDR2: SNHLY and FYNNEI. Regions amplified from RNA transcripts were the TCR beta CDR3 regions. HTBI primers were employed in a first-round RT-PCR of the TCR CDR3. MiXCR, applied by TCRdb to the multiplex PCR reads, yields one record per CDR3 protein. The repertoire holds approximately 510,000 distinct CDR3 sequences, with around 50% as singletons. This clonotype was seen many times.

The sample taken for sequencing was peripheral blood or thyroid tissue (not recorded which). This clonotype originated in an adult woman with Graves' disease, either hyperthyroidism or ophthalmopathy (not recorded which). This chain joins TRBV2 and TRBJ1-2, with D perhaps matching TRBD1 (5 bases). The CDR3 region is CASSETQGSFGYTF. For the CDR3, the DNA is TGTGCCAGCAGTGAAACCCAGGGATCTTTTGGCTACACCTTC.